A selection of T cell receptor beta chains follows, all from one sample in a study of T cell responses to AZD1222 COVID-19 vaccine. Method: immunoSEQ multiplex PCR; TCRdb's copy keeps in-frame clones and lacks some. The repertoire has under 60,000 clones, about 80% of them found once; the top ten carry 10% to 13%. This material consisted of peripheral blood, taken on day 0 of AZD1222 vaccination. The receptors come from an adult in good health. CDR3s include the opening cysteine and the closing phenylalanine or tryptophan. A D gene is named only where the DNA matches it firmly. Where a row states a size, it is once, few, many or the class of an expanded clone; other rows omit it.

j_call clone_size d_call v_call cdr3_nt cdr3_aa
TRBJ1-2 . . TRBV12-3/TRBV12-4 TGTGCCAGCGGGCAGACGGTCGGCTACACCTTC CASGQTVGYTF
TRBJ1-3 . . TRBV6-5 TGTGCCAGCAGTTACTTGTCCGGAGGTGGACACACCATATATTTT CASSYLSGGGHTIYF
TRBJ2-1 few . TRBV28 TGTGCCAGCACCTGGGGGCTTTTGAATGAGCAGTTCTTC CASTWGLLNEQFF
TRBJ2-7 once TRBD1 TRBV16 TGTGCCAGCAGCCTCATAACAGGACAGGATCCCTACGAGCAGTACTTC CASSLITGQDPYEQYF
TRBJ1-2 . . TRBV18 TGTGCCAGCTCACCTATTGATGGCTACACCTTC CASSPIDGYTF
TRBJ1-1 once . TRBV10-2 TGCGCCAGCAGTGGACAGATAATGAACACTGAAGCTTTCTTT CASSGQIMNTEAFF
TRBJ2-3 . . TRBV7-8 TGTGCCAGCAGCTTAGCGTTCTCGACAGATACGCAGTATTTT CASSLAFSTDTQYF
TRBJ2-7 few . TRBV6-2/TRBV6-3 TGTGCCAGCAGTTTCCTGTCCTACGAGCAGTACTTC CASSFLSYEQYF
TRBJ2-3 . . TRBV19 TGTGCCAGTAGTATAGGAAGGGCAGATACGCAGTATTTT CASSIGRADTQYF
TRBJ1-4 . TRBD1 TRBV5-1 TGCGCCAGCAGCCTGCGGACAGGGGGACCTGCAACTAATGAAAAACTGTTTTTT CASSLRTGGPATNEKLFF
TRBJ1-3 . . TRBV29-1 TGCAGCGTAGGGATGGGGGAAGCCGAGGCGTCTGGAAACACCATATATTTT CSVGMGEAEASGNTIYF
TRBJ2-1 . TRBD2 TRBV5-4 TGTGCCAGCAGCTTGGCGGGAGGCATTACTTACAATGAGCAGTTCTTC CASSLAGGITYNEQFF
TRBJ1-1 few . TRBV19 TGTGCCAGTAGTATTTGGGGGCTGGACACTGAAGCTTTCTTT CASSIWGLDTEAFF
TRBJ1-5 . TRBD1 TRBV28 TGTGCCAGCAGACCGACAGGGGCCCCCAATCAGCCCCAGCATTTT CASRPTGAPNQPQHF
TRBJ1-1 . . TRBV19 TGTGCCAGTAAGTTATGGGATAGTAAAGCTTTCTTT CASKLWDSKAFF
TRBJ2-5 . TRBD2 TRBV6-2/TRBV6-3 TGTGCCAGCAGTTACTTATCCCGACTAGCGGGACTTCAAGAGACCCAGTACTTC CASSYLSRLAGLQETQYF
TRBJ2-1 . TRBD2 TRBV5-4 TGTGCCAGCAGCTTGGGCTCGCGGGGGGGCGGGAATGAGCAGTTCTTC CASSLGSRGGGNEQFF
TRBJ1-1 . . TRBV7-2 TGTGCCAGCAGCTTCACGGGGCGAAACCAAGCCGAAGCTTTCTTT CASSFTGRNQAEAFF
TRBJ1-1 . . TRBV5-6 TGTGCCAGCAGTTACACAGGGACCATCGGCACTGAAGCTTTCTTT CASSYTGTIGTEAFF
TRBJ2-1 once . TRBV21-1 TGTGCCAGCAGCAAACTGGGTTGGTGGCAGGAGCAGTTCTTC CASSKLGWWQEQFF
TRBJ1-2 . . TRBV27 TGTGCCAGTTCTTGGGCCTCGAATAAGGGCTACACCTTC CASSWASNKGYTF
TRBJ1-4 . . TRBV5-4 TGTGCCAGCACCAGGAGCGGGGATGAAAAACTGTTTTTT CASTRSGDEKLFF
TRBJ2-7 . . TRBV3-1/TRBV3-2 TGTGCCAGCAGGGGGTGGGGCGACGAGCAGTACTTC CASRGWGDEQYF
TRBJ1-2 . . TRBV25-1 TGTGCCAGCAGTACTAAGCGGGGCTACACCTTC CASSTKRGYTF
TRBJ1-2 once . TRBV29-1 TGCAGCGTTGATGTGGGACGACCTTATGACTACACCTTC CSVDVGRPYDYTF
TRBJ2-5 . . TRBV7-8 TGTGCCAGCAGCTTAGATGTTTGGGCTGAGACCCAGTACTTC CASSLDVWAETQYF
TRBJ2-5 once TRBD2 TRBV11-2 TGTGCCAGCAGCTTAGATTCCCTGACTAGCGGGATGTCTATGAAGACCCAGTACTTC CASSLDSLTSGMSMKTQYF
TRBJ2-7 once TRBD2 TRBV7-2 TGTGCCAGCAGCGGCCCGAGCGGGAGTGGCTACGAGCAGTACTTC CASSGPSGSGYEQYF
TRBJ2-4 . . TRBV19 TGTGCCAGTAGTCTTCAATTCGGGGCACCGAAAAACATTCAGTACTTC CASSLQFGAPKNIQYF